This TCR beta chain was sequenced for a study of T cell responses to AZD1222 COVID-19 vaccine (dated by TCRdb to about 2021). Notes on the research overall: Because spike-specific TCR depth and breadth did not differ between the two schedules, AZD1222 recipients who got a second dose at roughly 4 weeks were pooled with those who got a second dose at roughly 12 weeks. Trial participants were enrolled into age subgroups of 18-55, 56-69 and 70-plus years, which contained 148, 28 and 57 TCR-sequenced participants, respectively. TCR sequencing covered approximately 230 trial participants: 200 to 210 given two doses of AZD1222 and approximately 26 given two doses of MenACWY control vaccine. Results and caveats for the whole study, not just this receptor: Spike-specific TCR breadth and depth rose significantly after two AZD1222 doses compared with day 0 and with MenACWY recipients. The 56-69-year group was small, and its depth increase did not reach significance, likely because of low power. Vaccine-associated CD4 TCRs spanned the whole spike protein, with dominant responses in regions 160-218 and 743-854. Because no samples from the day 14 peak response were available, repertoires could be characterized only after the peak T cell response. Participants were mostly white British, with more females than males. The authors suggested clonal diversity may have been underestimated. Conclusions about previously exposed vaccinees are limited, since just 5 or 6 AZD1222 recipients were seropositive for SARS-CoV-2 at baseline. Reportedly, close to half of the unique spike-specific TCRs recognized epitopes lying outside the regions that are mutated in the B.1.351 and B.1.1.7 variants.

The CDR3 regions of human TCRbeta chains were analyzed by immunosequencing. The study's processing was this. Repertoire TCRs were checked for matches against a reference library of SARS-CoV-2-specific TCRs that had been generated using the MIRA antigen-specificity platform. Breadth was defined as the fraction of unique TCRs that were SARS-CoV-2-associated. Depth was defined as the fraction of total T cells that were SARS-CoV-2-associated. Each spike-specific TCR was assigned to its reactive spike region and to a CD4 or CD8 class using the MIRA data. Log10-transformed breadth and depth values were compared by one-way ANOVA with Sidak's multiple comparisons tests. Held by TCRdb, this immuneACCESS table contains in-frame sequences only and omits some clones. Under half of the omission traces to an unresolved V gene where checked; the cause of the rest is unknown. V, J and clone size are those of that table, while D and trimming were read from the DNA. In all, the sample holds about 140,000 clones, and more than 80% of those were seen once. The top ten hold about 2.7% of the sample.

The CDR3, cysteine through phenylalanine, is 15 amino acids long. Only the CDR3 region is kept as DNA, spanning 45 bases read in frame from base 1. As encoded in the germline V gene, CDR1 is SGHDT while CDR2 is YYEEEE. The V end loses 7 bases and the J end loses 3 bases, and a stretch of 19 bases separates them. Worth noting for this clone: Its antigen is not yet known. No quality values exist for individual bases; no much larger clone is one base distant.

Read against the paper, the sample's time point label means: baseline before first vaccination. Vaccinee samples were obtained from the UK trials COV001 and COV002, which included a single-blind randomized controlled phase 2/3 trial of AZD1222 (ChAdOx1 nCoV-19) in healthy adults. Trial participant PBMC samples were collected at day 0 and day 28 after the second dose for TCRbeta chain sequencing. Material: peripheral blood, obtained on day 0 of AZD1222 vaccination. This sequence uses TRBV5-6 and TRBJ2-5; the D gene is perhaps TRBD1 or TRBD2, each of them matching over 5 bases. The clonotype originates from an adult in good health. The nucleotides read TGTGCCAGCCAGCTACGGGGACGGGGCAAAGAGACCCAGTACTTC. Translated, it reads CASQLRGRGKETQYF.